This is a list of T cell receptor beta chains from one sample in a study of post-analysis software for immune sequencing data. Each CDR3 protein is one row after TCRdb ran MiXCR on the PCR reads. The sample lists 650,000 to 850,000 distinct CDR3 sequences, about 45% occurring once. Material for sequencing was blood. The source of these receptors is a girl aged 5-17 years with multiple sclerosis. Each CDR3 is given with its conserved first and last residue. D genes are given only for firm matches. Rows give clone size only sometimes, using once, few, many, or a class for an expanded clone.

CDR3 length	clone size	V gene	J gene	D gene	CDR3 DNA	CDR3 protein
15	few	TRBV5-1	TRBJ2-7	NA	TGCGCCAGCAGCTTGGAAGCCGGTACCATCTACGAGCAGTACTTC	CASSLEAGTIYEQYF
16	few	TRBV12-3/TRBV12-4	TRBJ2-4	NA	TGTGCCAGCAGTTTGGGCGCCGAGTCTGATTTAAACATTCAGTACTTC	CASSLGAESDLNIQYF
9	few	TRBV5-1	TRBJ2-7	NA	TGCGCCGGCCCCTTGGAGCAGTACTTC	CAGPLEQYF
19	few	TRBV20-1	TRBJ2-5	TRBD2	TGCAGTGCTAGAGATGGAGTTGGGACTAGCTCATCGTACCAAGAGACCCAGTACTTC	CSARDGVGTSSSYQETQYF
15	few	TRBV20-1	TRBJ1-2	TRBD1	TGCAGTGCTAGAGATATCCAGGGGGGTAACTATGGCTACACCTTC	CSARDIQGGNYGYTF
13	NA	TRBV7-2	TRBJ2-7	NA	TGTGCCAGCAGCTCCCAGGGTCACTACGAGCAGTACTTC	CASSSQGHYEQYF
16	NA	TRBV3-1	TRBJ2-4	TRBD2	TGTGCCAGCAGTTCAGCGGGAGGATTGGGCAAAAACATTCAGTACTTC	CASSSAGGLGKNIQYF
11	NA	TRBV20-1	TRBJ1-2	TRBD1	TGCAGTGCTACCCAGGACAGGCGCTACACCTTC	CSATQDRRYTF
15	few	TRBV5-1	TRBJ2-7	NA	TGCGCCAGCAGCTTGGTGGCAGCAATTTCCTACGAGCAGTACTTC	CASSLVAAISYEQYF
17	NA	TRBV12-3/TRBV12-4	TRBJ2-7	TRBD1	TGTGCCAGCAGTCCAAGGGCCCCGGGACAGGGGGCCCACGAGCAGTACTTC	CASSPRAPGQGAHEQYF
15	many	TRBV6-5	TRBJ1-2	TRBD1	TGTGCCAGCAGTTCCACGGACAGGGACGGCTATGGCTACACCTTC	CASSSTDRDGYGYTF
16	once	TRBV6-5	TRBJ2-1	TRBD2	TGTGCCAGCAGCCGTAGCGGGAGCTGGCAGGCCAATGAGCAGTTCTTC	CASSRSGSWQANEQFF
13	once	TRBV11-2	TRBJ2-3	TRBD2	TGTGCCAGCAGACCTAGCGGGCTAGATACGCAGTATTTT	CASRPSGLDTQYF
13	many	TRBV5-1	TRBJ2-1	NA	TGTGCCAGCAGCTTAGCAGGGGACAATGAGCAGTTCTTC	CASSLAGDNEQFF
13	NA	TRBV27	TRBJ2-1	NA	TGTGCCAGCAGTTTCGCCGGGAACAATGAGCAGTTCTTC	CASSFAGNNEQFF
16	few	TRBV12-5	TRBJ2-5	TRBD1	TGTGCTAGTGGTTTGGACGGGACAGGGGGGAAAGAGACCCAGTACTTC	CASGLDGTGGKETQYF
16	NA	TRBV2	TRBJ1-2	NA	TGTGCCAGTAGGACGGGTTTGACAATTCTCAACTATGGCTACACCTTC	CASRTGLTILNYGYTF
16	NA	TRBV7-9	TRBJ2-6	NA	TGTGCCAGCAGCCCAACGACAGGCTCTGGGGCCAACGTCCTGACTTTC	CASSPTTGSGANVLTF
13	NA	TRBV12-3/TRBV12-4	TRBJ1-2	TRBD1	TGTGCCAGCAGACGGACAGGTGGATATGGCTACACCTTC	CASRRTGGYGYTF
15	few	TRBV9	TRBJ1-2	NA	TGTGCCAGCAGCCCCGAAGGGGGGAGTTATTATGGCTACACCTTC	CASSPEGGSYYGYTF
14	NA	TRBV7-6	TRBJ2-1	NA	TGTGCCAGCAGTAGGGGTCTTGGGGCGAATGAGCAGTTCTTC	CASSRGLGANEQFF
14	NA	TRBV2	TRBJ2-7	TRBD2	TGTGCCAGCACCCAAGGGGAGGGTTGGGGCGAGCAGTACTTC	CASTQGEGWGEQYF
12	NA	TRBV20-1	TRBJ2-5	TRBD1	TGCAGTGCTGGAACAGGGGTAGAGACCCAGTACTTC	CSAGTGVETQYF
13	NA	TRBV20-1	TRBJ2-3	TRBD2	TGCAGTGCTAGAGAACTACTAGCGCCCTCGCAGTATTTT	CSARELLAPSQYF
17	NA	TRBV20-1	TRBJ1-3	NA	TGCAGTGCCCGACCGGGGCCCCGGACAGATTCCGGAAACACCATATATTTT	CSARPGPRTDSGNTIYF
12	NA	TRBV6-1	TRBJ1-4	NA	TGTGCCAGCGATGGGGGCCGCCTTCGGTTGTTTTTT	CASDGGRLRLFF
17	once	TRBV7-3	TRBJ2-3	NA	TGTGCCAGCAGCTTACAATCCCGAGGGTCTCGCACAGATACGCAGTATTTT	CASSLQSRGSRTDTQYF
16	few	TRBV7-9	TRBJ2-5	TRBD1	TGTGCCAGCAGCCCGTCGACAGGGCGCGCACTGGAGACCCAGTACTTC	CASSPSTGRALETQYF
15	NA	TRBV2	TRBJ2-3	NA	TGTGCCAGCAGTGAAGCGGGAGGAGGGACAGATACGCAGTATTTT	CASSEAGGGTDTQYF
14	NA	TRBV27	TRBJ1-5	NA	TGTGCCAGCAGTTTATACACCGGGGGACAGCCCCAGCATTTT	CASSLYTGGQPQHF
15	NA	TRBV7-6	TRBJ2-7	TRBD2	TGTGCCAGCAGCCCTGAGGGTAGCGGGACCCACGAGCAGTACTTC	CASSPEGSGTHEQYF
13	few	TRBV7-6	TRBJ2-2	NA	TGTGCCAGCAGCTTAGCGGAGGCCGGGGAGCTGTTTTTT	CASSLAEAGELFF
15	NA	TRBV10-3	TRBJ2-5	NA	TGTGCCATCAGTGAACGCGACCGGTACCAAGAGACCCAGTACTTC	CAISERDRYQETQYF
16	NA	TRBV12-3/TRBV12-4	TRBJ2-3	TRBD1	TGTGCCAGCAGTTTGGACAGGGTCGGGGGCACAGATACGCAGTATTTT	CASSLDRVGGTDTQYF
11	few	TRBV29-1	TRBJ1-2	NA	TGCAGCTTTACAGGGATCGAAGGCTACACCTTC	CSFTGIEGYTF
18	NA	TRBV7-3	TRBJ2-1	TRBD2	TGTGCCAGCAGCTTCGGGGGGGCTAGCGGGATGCAGTACAATGAGCAGTTCTTC	CASSFGGASGMQYNEQFF
13	NA	TRBV7-9	TRBJ2-1	NA	TGTGCCAGCAGCTTAAGCGCGCGCAGTGAGCGGTTCTTC	CASSLSARSERFF
14	few	TRBV5-1	TRBJ2-7	TRBD1	TGCGCCAGCAGCTTGGCCAGGACAGGGCCCGAGCAGTACTTC	CASSLARTGPEQYF
14	NA	TRBV20-1	TRBJ1-1	TRBD1	TGCAGTGCTAGAGTCCCACAGGGGCGAAGTGAAGCTTTCTTT	CSARVPQGRSEAFF
10	few	TRBV20-1	TRBJ2-1	NA	TGCAGTGCTAGGGAGAATGAGCAGTTCTTC	CSARENEQFF
15	once	TRBV6-1	TRBJ2-7	TRBD1	TGTGCCAGCTGCGCCTTAACAGGGGCCTCCTACGAGCAGTACTTC	CASCALTGASYEQYF
15	NA	TRBV5-4	TRBJ2-7	TRBD2	TGTGCCAGCAGCTTCTCGACTAGCGGGGCTACGGAGCAGTACTTC	CASSFSTSGATEQYF
15	NA	TRBV12-3/TRBV12-4	TRBJ2-5	TRBD1	TGTGCCAGCAGTTTGGAACAGGGGGATGGAGAGACCCAGTACTTC	CASSLEQGDGETQYF
13	NA	TRBV6-1	TRBJ1-2	NA	TGTGCCAGCAGACACAGGGAGGACTATGGCTACACCTTC	CASRHREDYGYTF
15	few	TRBV25-1	TRBJ2-7	NA	TGTGCCAGCAGTGAATCCCCCAGGGGAACCTACGAGCAGTACTTC	CASSESPRGTYEQYF